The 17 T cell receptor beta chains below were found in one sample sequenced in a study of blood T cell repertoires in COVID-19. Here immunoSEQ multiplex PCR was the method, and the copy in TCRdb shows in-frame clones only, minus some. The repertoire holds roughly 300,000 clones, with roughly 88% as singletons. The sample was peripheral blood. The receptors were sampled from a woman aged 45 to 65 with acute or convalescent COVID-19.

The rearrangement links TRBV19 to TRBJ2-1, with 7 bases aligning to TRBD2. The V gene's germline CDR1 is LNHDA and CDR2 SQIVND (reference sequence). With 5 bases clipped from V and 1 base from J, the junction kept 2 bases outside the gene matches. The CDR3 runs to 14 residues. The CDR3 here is CASSRGGSYNEQFF. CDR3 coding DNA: TGTGCCAGTAGTCGCGGGGGTTCCTACAATGAGCAGTTCTTC.

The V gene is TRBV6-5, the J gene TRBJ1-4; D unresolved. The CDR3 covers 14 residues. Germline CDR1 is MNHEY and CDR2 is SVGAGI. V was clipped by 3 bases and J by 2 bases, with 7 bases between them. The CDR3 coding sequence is TGTGCCAGCAGTTATAGCCGGACTAATGAAAAACTGTTTTTT. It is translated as CASSYSRTNEKLFF.

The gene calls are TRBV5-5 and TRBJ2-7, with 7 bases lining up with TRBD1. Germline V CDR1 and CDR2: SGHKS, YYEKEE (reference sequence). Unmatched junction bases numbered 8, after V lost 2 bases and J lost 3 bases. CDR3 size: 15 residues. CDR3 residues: CASSFSGQLVYEQYF. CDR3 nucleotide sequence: TGTGCCAGCAGCTTCTCGGGACAGCTCGTCTACGAGCAGTACTTC.

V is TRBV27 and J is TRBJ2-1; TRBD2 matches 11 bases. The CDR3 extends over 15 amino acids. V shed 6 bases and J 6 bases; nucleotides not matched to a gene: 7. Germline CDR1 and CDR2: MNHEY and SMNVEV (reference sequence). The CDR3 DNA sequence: TGTGCCAGCAGCCAGAGACTAGCGGGGCTCAATGAGCAGTTCTTC. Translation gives CASSQRLAGLNEQFF.

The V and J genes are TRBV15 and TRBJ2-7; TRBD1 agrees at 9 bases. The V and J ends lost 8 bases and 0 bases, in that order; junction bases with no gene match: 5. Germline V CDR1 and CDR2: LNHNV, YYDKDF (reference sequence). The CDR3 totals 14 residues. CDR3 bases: TGTGCCACCGATCCGGGACAGGGCTCCTACGAGCAGTACTTC. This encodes CATDPGQGSYEQYF.

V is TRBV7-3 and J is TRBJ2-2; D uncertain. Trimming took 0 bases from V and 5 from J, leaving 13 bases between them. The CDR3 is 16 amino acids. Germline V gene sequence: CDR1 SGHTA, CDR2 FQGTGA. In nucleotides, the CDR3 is TGTGCCAGCAGCTTAACGGTCCTCCCCGAGACCGGGGAGCTGTTTTTT. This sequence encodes CASSLTVLPETGELFF.

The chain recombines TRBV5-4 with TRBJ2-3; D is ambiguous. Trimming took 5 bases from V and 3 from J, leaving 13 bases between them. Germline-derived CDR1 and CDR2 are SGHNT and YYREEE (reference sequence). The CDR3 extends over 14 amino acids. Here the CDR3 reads CASRANSGTDTQYF. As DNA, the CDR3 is TGTGCCAGCAGAGCTAACAGTGGAACAGATACGCAGTATTTT.

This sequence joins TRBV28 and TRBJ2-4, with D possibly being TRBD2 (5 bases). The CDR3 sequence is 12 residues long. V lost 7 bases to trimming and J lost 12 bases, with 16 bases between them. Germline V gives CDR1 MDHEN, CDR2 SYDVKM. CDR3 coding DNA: TGTGCCAGCACCCCAGACCGGGAAACTCAGTACTTC. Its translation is CASTPDRETQYF.

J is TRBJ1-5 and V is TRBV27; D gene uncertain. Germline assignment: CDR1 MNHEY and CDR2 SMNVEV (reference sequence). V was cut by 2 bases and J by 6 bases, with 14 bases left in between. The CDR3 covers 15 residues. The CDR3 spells CASSLIPQTGQPQHF. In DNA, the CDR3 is TGTGCCAGCAGTTTAATCCCGCAGACGGGTCAGCCCCAGCATTTT.

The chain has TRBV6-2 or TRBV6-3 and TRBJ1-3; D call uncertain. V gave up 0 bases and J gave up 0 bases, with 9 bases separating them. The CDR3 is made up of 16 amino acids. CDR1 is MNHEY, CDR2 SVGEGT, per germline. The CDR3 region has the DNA TGTGCCAGCAGTTACTCGTCGAGGGACTCTGGAAACACCATATATTTT. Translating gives CASSYSSRDSGNTIYF.

The CDR3 is CASTYVDRSKTYNQPQHF. CDR3 bases: TGCGCCAGCACCTACGTCGACAGGTCGAAGACCTACAATCAGCCCCAGCATTTT. J is TRBJ1-5 and V is TRBV5-1, with D perhaps TRBD1 (6 bases). The germline V gene encodes CDR1 SGHRS and CDR2 YFSETQ. Deletions cut 6 bases from V and 3 bases from J, with 25 bases between. The CDR3 runs to 18 residues.

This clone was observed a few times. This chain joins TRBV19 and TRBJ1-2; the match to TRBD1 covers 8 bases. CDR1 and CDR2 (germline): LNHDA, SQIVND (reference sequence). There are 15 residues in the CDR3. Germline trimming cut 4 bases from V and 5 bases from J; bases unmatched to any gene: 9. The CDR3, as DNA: TGTGCCAGTAGTACCGGGACAGGCCTACCTTATGGCTACACCTTC. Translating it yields CASSTGTGLPYGYTF. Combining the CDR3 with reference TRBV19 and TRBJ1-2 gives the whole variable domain DGGITQSPKYLFRKEGQNVTLSCEQNLNHDAMYWYRQDPGQGLRLIYYSQIVNDFQKGDIAEGYSVSREKKESFPLTVTSAQKNPTAFYLCASSTGTGLPYGYTFGSGTRLTVV.

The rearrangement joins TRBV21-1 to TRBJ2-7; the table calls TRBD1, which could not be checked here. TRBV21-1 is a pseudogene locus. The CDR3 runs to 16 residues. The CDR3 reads CASSRYWTGETYEQYF. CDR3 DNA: TGTGCCAGCAGCAGATACTGGACAGGTGAAACCTACGAGCAGTACTTC.

The CDR3 DNA sequence: TGTGCCACCAGTGGATCAGGGGCCTATGGCTACACCTTC. Translation: CATSGSGAYGYTF. This rearrangement joins TRBV24-1 to TRBJ1-2; TRBD1 is a possible D gene (6 bases). The CDR3 is 13 residues long. V lost 5 bases to trimming and J lost 4 bases, with 10 bases between them. Germline V gene lookup returns CDR1 KGHDR and CDR2 SFDVKD.

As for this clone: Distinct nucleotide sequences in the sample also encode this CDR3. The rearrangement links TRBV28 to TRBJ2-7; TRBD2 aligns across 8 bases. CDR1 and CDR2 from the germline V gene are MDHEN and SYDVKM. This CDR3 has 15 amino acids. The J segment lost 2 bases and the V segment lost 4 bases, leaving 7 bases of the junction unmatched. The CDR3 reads CASSSGLAGTYEQYF. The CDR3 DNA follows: TGTGCCAGCAGTTCAGGACTAGCTGGGACCTACGAGCAGTACTTC.

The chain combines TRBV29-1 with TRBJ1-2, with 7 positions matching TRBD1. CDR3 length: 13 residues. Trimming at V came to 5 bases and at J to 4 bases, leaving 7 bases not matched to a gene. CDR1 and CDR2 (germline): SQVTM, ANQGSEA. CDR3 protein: CSVRPGQPYGYTF. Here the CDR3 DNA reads TGCAGCGTTCGCCCGGGACAGCCCTATGGCTACACCTTC.

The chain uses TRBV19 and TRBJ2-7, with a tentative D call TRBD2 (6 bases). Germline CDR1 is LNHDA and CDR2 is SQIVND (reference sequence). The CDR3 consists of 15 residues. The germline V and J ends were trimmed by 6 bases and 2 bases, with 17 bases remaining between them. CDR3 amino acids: CASSPFSGGTYEQYF. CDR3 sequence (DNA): TGTGCCAGTAGCCCCTTTTCCGGGGGTACCTACGAGCAGTACTTC.